Below, 15 T cell receptor beta chains from the same sample are listed, as sequenced in a study of OX40 agonist ivuxolimab in advanced cancers. Repertoires were generated with immunoSEQ multiplex PCR, while TCRdb's copy carries only in-frame clones and drops some. The table has about 39,000 clones, 80% to 90% seen once. The source was CD4+ or CD8+ T cells sorted from blood, collected in a trial of the OX40 agonist ivuxolimab. The receptors shown here come from an adult with an advanced solid tumor such as melanoma, head and neck, liver or kidney cancer.

The chain combines TRBV5-4 with TRBJ2-5; D possibly uses TRBD1 or TRBD2 (6 bases each). Germline assignment: CDR1 SGHNT and CDR2 YYREEE (reference sequence). V was pared by 4 bases and J by 5 bases, with 15 bases between. This CDR3 has 14 residues. The CDR3, as DNA: TGTGCCAGCAGCGAGGGGGGCTTCGGGGAGACCCAGTACTTC. It specifies CASSEGGFGETQYF.

CDR3 residues: CASSLFTGRGDTQYF. CDR3 DNA: TGTGCCAGCAGCTTATTTACCGGGAGAGGAGATACGCAGTATTTT. This chain connects TRBV5-5 to TRBJ2-3; D perhaps matches TRBD2 (6 bases). CDR3 size: 15 residues. Trimming pared 2 bases from V and 5 bases from J, leaving 15 bases between. The V gene's germline CDR1 is SGHKS and CDR2 YYEKEE (reference sequence).

The V and J genes are TRBV7-2 and TRBJ2-2, with a possible D match to TRBD1 (5 bases). The V and J ends lost 5 bases and 2 bases respectively, with 12 bases between them. The CDR3 spans 15 residues. Germline assignment: CDR1 SGHTA and CDR2 FQGNSA. CDR3 loop: CASSPRQTNTGELFF. CDR3 DNA sequence: TGTGCCAGCAGCCCTCGACAGACAAACACCGGGGAGCTGTTTTTT.

Only one count was recorded for this clone. J is TRBJ1-1 and V is TRBV27; maybe TRBD1 (5 bases). The CDR3 sequence is 14 residues long. Deletions cut 2 bases from V and 6 bases from J, with 13 bases between. CDR1 and CDR2 from the germline V gene are MNHEY and SMNVEV (reference sequence). The CDR3 nucleotides are TGTGCCAGCAGTTTACAGGGCACCCGCCCTGAAGCTTTCTTT. It encodes CASSLQGTRPEAFF.

The chain joins TRBV7-2 to TRBJ1-6; D unresolved. CDR1 and CDR2 from the germline V gene are SGHTA and FQGNSA. CDR3 length: 13 amino acids. V lost 5 bases to trimming and J lost 10 bases, with 12 bases between them. The CDR3: CASSLPGESPLHF. The CDR3 DNA reads TGTGCCAGCAGCCTGCCAGGAGAATCACCCCTCCACTTT.

The chain is built from TRBV5-1 and TRBJ2-6; D uncertain. CDR3 length: 16 amino acids. Trimming removed 6 bases at V and 4 bases at J, with 17 bases between. Looked up from germline, CDR1 is SGHRS and CDR2 is YFSETQ. As DNA, the CDR3 is TGCGCCAGCACCATGGGCCTGGGGTCCGGGGCCAACGTCCTGACTTTC. Translating gives CASTMGLGSGANVLTF.

The chain joins TRBV27 to TRBJ2-1, with a weak D call TRBD2 (6 bases). The CDR3 runs 13 residues. Germline V gives CDR1 MNHEY, CDR2 SMNVEV (reference sequence). The V end was cut by 6 bases, the J end by 3 bases, with 9 bases between. CDR3 coding DNA: TGTGCCAGCAGGGCTAGCGTCTACAATGAGCAGTTCTTC. Amino acids: CASRASVYNEQFF.

This chain uses TRBV4-2 with TRBJ1-1; D remains unclear. CDR3 length: 16 residues. The germline V and J ends were trimmed by 0 bases and 3 bases, with 14 bases remaining between them. Germline CDR1 and CDR2: LGHNA and YNFKEQ. The CDR3 nucleotides are TGTGCCAGCAGCCAAGATCCGTGGACGGGTGACACTGAAGCTTTCTTT. Its protein is CASSQDPWTGDTEAFF.

This chain uses TRBV6-5 with TRBJ2-2; the match to TRBD1 covers 7 bases. The CDR3 covers 13 residues. Trimming removed 6 bases from V and 4 bases from J; junction bases left unmatched: 2. CDR1 and CDR2 from the germline V gene are MNHEY and SVGAGI. CDR3 sequence: CASRDRATGELFF. CDR3 sequence (DNA): TGTGCCAGCAGAGACAGGGCCACCGGGGAGCTGTTTTTT.

The chain combines TRBV4-3 with TRBJ2-1, with no clear D. CDR3 length: 15 residues. Germline-derived CDR1 and CDR2 are LGHNA and YSLEER. The ends were cut back, 1 base at V and 1 base at J, with 8 bases in the middle. The DNA of the CDR3 is TGCGCCAGCAGCCAAGGGTCGAGTTCCTACAATGAGCAGTTCTTC. It encodes CASSQGSSSYNEQFF.

This clone was recorded only once. This sequence joins TRBV12-5 and TRBJ2-3; unclear D gene. The V end lost 1 base, the J end lost 1 base, and 6 bases lay between the germline ends. Germline CDR1 reads LGHNT; CDR2 reads FRNRAP. The CDR3 has 14 residues. DNA of the CDR3: TGTGCTAGTGGTTTGGGGTGGGGCACAGATACGCAGTATTTT. It encodes CASGLGWGTDTQYF.

This clone was recorded only once. V gene TRBV6-6 combines with J gene TRBJ1-1; TRBD1 matches at 8 bases. CDR1 MNHNY and CDR2 SVGAGI come from the germline V gene (reference sequence). This CDR3 spans 15 amino acids. V gave up 6 bases and J gave up 1 base; unmatched junction bases: 7. The CDR3 DNA reads TGTGCCAGCAGCCTGACAGGGGCCTGGAACACTGAAGCTTTCTTT. Its translation is CASSLTGAWNTEAFF.

The rearrangement links TRBV4-2 to TRBJ2-1; a possible D gene is TRBD2 (5 bases). The V and J ends lost 3 bases and 5 bases respectively, with 23 bases between them. Germline assignment: CDR1 LGHNA and CDR2 YNFKEQ. The CDR3 runs 18 residues. CDR3 sequence: CASSQEFQPGSGDNEQFF. CDR3 nucleotide sequence: TGTGCCAGCAGCCAGGAGTTCCAGCCCGGCAGCGGAGACAATGAGCAGTTCTTC.

This clone has just a few counts. This chain links TRBV27 with TRBJ1-5; unclear D gene. The CDR3 spans 14 residues. Germline loops: CDR1 MNHEY, CDR2 SMNVEV (reference sequence). Trimming cost V 0 bases and J 0 bases, with 3 bases left between them. The CDR3 protein is CASSLSNSNQPQHF. The CDR3 DNA reads TGTGCCAGCAGTTTATCGAATAGCAATCAGCCCCAGCATTTT.

This sequence joins TRBV13 and TRBJ1-1; weak D call: TRBD1 (6 bases). V was clipped by 0 bases and J by 5 bases, with 13 bases between them. The CDR3 is made up of 15 amino acids. Germline lookup yields CDR1 PRHDT and CDR2 FYEKMQ (reference sequence). The DNA for the CDR3 is TGTGCCAGCAGCTTAGGGGACAGACCGCGGACTGAAGCTTTCTTT. Amino acid sequence: CASSLGDRPRTEAFF.